A single sample gave rise to the 21 T cell receptor beta chains below, sequenced in a study of T cell responses to AZD1222 COVID-19 vaccine. The protocol was immunoSEQ multiplex PCR, while the TCRdb copy is restricted to in-frame clones and leaves out a portion. Among around 140,000 clones listed, over 85% were seen once. Here the sequenced sample was peripheral blood, taken on day 0 of MenACWY control vaccination. All receptors come from an adult in good health.

The V and J genes are TRBV7-9 and TRBJ2-1; 7 positions agree with TRBD1. Germline V gene data show CDR1 as SEHNR and CDR2 as FQNEAQ (reference sequence). J gave up 7 bases and V 5 bases, and 5 bases lay outside the gene matches. The CDR3 length is 13 residues. The DNA of the CDR3 is TGTGCCAGCAGCGCGGCAGGGGGTAATGAGCAGTTCTTC. It is translated as CASSAAGGNEQFF.

V is TRBV27 and J is TRBJ1-1, with 9 bases matching TRBD1. V lost 0 bases to trimming and J lost 10 bases; unmatched junction nucleotides: 15. The CDR3 sequence is 17 residues long. Germline CDR1 reads MNHEY; CDR2 reads SMNVEV (reference sequence). The CDR3: CASSLSGWGDRVQSAFF. CDR3 in DNA: TGTGCCAGCAGTTTATCCGGTTGGGGGGACAGGGTACAATCAGCTTTCTTT.

The chain recombines TRBV24-1 with TRBJ2-3; D might be TRBD1 (6 bases). The CDR3 contains 14 residues. V lost 3 bases to trimming and J lost 2 bases, with 8 bases between them. Germline V CDR1 and CDR2: KGHDR, SFDVKD. The CDR3 reads CATSDTGITDTQYF. Here the CDR3 DNA reads TGTGCCACCAGTGATACAGGGATCACAGATACGCAGTATTTT.

The chain carries TRBV27 and TRBJ1-5; no reliable D call. Trimming took 8 bases from V and 0 from J, leaving 17 bases between them. Germline loops: CDR1 MNHEY, CDR2 SMNVEV (reference sequence). The CDR3 has 16 amino acids. The CDR3: CASSKGADYSNQPQHF. CDR3 sequence (DNA): TGTGCCAGCTCCAAAGGAGCAGATTATAGCAATCAGCCCCAGCATTTT.

This rearrangement joins TRBV6-4 to TRBJ2-2; the D gene is possibly TRBD2 (5 bases). This CDR3 has 14 residues. The ends were cut back, 2 bases at V and 4 bases at J, with 8 bases in the middle. Per germline, CDR1 MRHNA and CDR2 SNTAGT. The CDR3: CASSDTRGTGELFF. In DNA form, the CDR3 reads TGTGCCAGCAGTGACACCCGGGGCACCGGGGAGCTGTTTTTT.

The chain is built from TRBV5-1 and TRBJ2-3, with 9 bases aligning to TRBD1. Trimming at V came to 3 bases and at J to 0 bases, leaving 5 bases not matched to a gene. The CDR3 is 16 residues long. Per the germline V gene, CDR1 is SGHRS and CDR2 is YFSETQ. The CDR3, as DNA: TGCGCCAGCAGCTCGCGGACAGGGGAAAGCACAGATACGCAGTATTTT. Its translation is CASSSRTGESTDTQYF.

This clone was recorded once. This sequence joins TRBV16 and TRBJ1-5; 7 nucleotides line up with TRBD1. CDR3 length equals 15 residues. V trimming: 5 bases; J trimming: 1 base; junction bases outside the gene matches: 5. Germline-derived CDR1 and CDR2 are KGHSY and FQNENV. CDR3 coding DNA: TGTGCCAGCAGCTTCGACAGGGAAAGCAATCAGCCCCAGCATTTT. It specifies CASSFDRESNQPQHF. Variable domain in full (rest from reference TRBV16 and TRBJ1-5): GEEVAQTPKHLVRGEGQKAKLYCAPIKGHSYVFWYQQVLKNEFKFLISFQNENVFDETGMPKERFSAKCLPNSPCSLEIQATKLEDSAVYFCASSFDRESNQPQHFGDGTRLSIL.

The rearrangement links TRBV7-8 to TRBJ2-1; D remains ambiguous. This CDR3 is built from 15 residues. CDR1 is SGHVS, CDR2 FQNEAQ, per germline. Trimming left V 10 bases short and J 7 bases short, with 23 bases between. This chain's CDR3 is CATTNGPKGRNEQFF. The CDR3 coding sequence is TGTGCCACCACCAACGGCCCTAAGGGTAGGAATGAGCAGTTCTTC. Combining the CDR3 with reference TRBV7-8 and TRBJ2-1 gives the whole variable domain GAGVSQSPRYKVAKRGQDVALRCDPISGHVSLFWYQQALGQGPEFLTYFQNEAQLDKSGLPSDRFFAERPEGSVSTLKIQRTQQEDSAVYLCATTNGPKGRNEQFFGPGTRLTVL.

This sequence joins TRBV5-1 and TRBJ2-1; weak D call: TRBD1 (6 bases). The length of the CDR3 is 14 residues. The V end was cut by 4 bases, the J end by 6 bases, with 14 bases between. Germline-derived CDR1 and CDR2 are SGHRS and YFSETQ. CDR3 sequence (DNA): TGCGCCAGCAGCCCTGGGACAACCAGCAATGAGCAGTTCTTC. It is translated as CASSPGTTSNEQFF. Looking up the rest from reference TRBV5-1 and TRBJ2-1 gives the full variable domain: KAGVTQTPRYLIKTRGQQVTLSCSPISGHRSVSWYQQTPGQGLQFLFEYFSETQRNKGNFPGRFSGRQFSNSRSEMNVSTLELGDSALYLCASSPGTTSNEQFFGPGTRLTVL.

V usage is TRBV6-5 and J usage is TRBJ2-3; D is uncertain. CDR3 length: 13 amino acids. The germline V gene encodes CDR1 MNHEY and CDR2 SVGAGI. V was clipped by 8 bases and J by 2 bases, with 11 bases between them. The CDR3, as DNA: TGTGCCAGCTCTAAGGATGACACAGATACGCAGTATTTT. This codes for CASSKDDTDTQYF.

V usage is TRBV14 and J usage is TRBJ1-2, with 8 bases matching TRBD1. The length of the CDR3 is 15 residues. V shed 1 base, J shed 8 bases, and the junction held 9 bases outside the gene matches. CDR1 and CDR2 from the germline V gene are SGHDN and FVKESK. The CDR3 loop is CASSQAGGRVFGYTF. In nucleotides, the CDR3 is TGTGCCAGCAGCCAAGCAGGGGGCCGGGTGTTCGGCTACACCTTC.

The chain combines TRBV27 with TRBJ2-7, with D perhaps matching TRBD1 or TRBD2 (5 bases each). Germline values: CDR1 MNHEY, CDR2 SMNVEV (reference sequence). CDR3 length: 14 amino acids. Between the trimmed V and J ends, which lost 3 bases and 4 bases, there was a span of 13 bases. Written as DNA, the CDR3 is TGTGCCAGCAGTTTCCGGGACGGAGTGTACGAGCAGTACTTC. Amino acid sequence: CASSFRDGVYEQYF.

The V gene is TRBV5-1, the J gene TRBJ1-2, with 7 positions matching TRBD1. CDR1 is SGHRS, CDR2 YFSETQ, per germline. The CDR3 length is 16 residues. The trim removed 2 bases at V and 0 bases at J, leaving 7 bases unmatched. The CDR3 DNA reads as TGCGCCAGCAGCTTCCAGCAGGGGGGAGCTAACTATGGCTACACCTTC. Translated, it gives CASSFQQGGANYGYTF.

For the CDR3, the DNA is TGTGCCAGCAGTCAGACGCCCTTAGGTCCTGAAGCTTTCTTT. This gives the protein CASSQTPLGPEAFF. J is TRBJ1-1 and V is TRBV6-2 or TRBV6-3; the D is unclear. The CDR3 covers 14 residues. Germline values: CDR1 MNHEY, CDR2 SVGEGT. The germline V and J ends were trimmed by 5 bases and 6 bases, with 16 bases remaining between them.

This chain links TRBV14 with TRBJ2-5, with a tentative D call TRBD1 (5 bases). From germline, CDR1 is SGHDN and CDR2 FVKESK. The CDR3 consists of 15 residues. Trimming stripped 1 base from V and 2 bases from J, with 11 bases between. CDR3 DNA: TGTGCCAGCAGCCAAGCTCACGGACAACAAGAGACCCAGTACTTC. It encodes CASSQAHGQQETQYF. Full variable domain (outside the CDR3, taken from reference TRBV14 and TRBJ2-5): EAGVTQFPSHSVIEKGQTVTLRCDPISGHDNLYWYRRVMGKEIKFLLHFVKESKQDESGMPNNRFLAERTGGTYSTLKVQPAELEDSGVYFCASSQAHGQQETQYFGPGTRLLVL.

This chain connects TRBV29-1 to TRBJ1-1, with D unresolved. The V end was cut by 2 bases, the J end by 1 base, with 14 bases between. This CDR3 has 15 amino acids. CDR1 and CDR2 from the germline V gene are SQVTM and ANQGSEA. This CDR3 is CSVEPEYRGNTEAFF. The CDR3 nucleotides read TGCAGCGTTGAACCGGAATACCGGGGGAACACTGAAGCTTTCTTT.

The chain links TRBV9 to TRBJ1-6; D call uncertain. CDR1 and CDR2 (germline): SGDLS, YYNGEE. CDR3 length equals 14 residues. V was trimmed by 0 bases and J by 9 bases, leaving 10 bases between them. The CDR3 reads CASSVGSAGSPLHF. In DNA, the CDR3 is TGTGCCAGCAGCGTAGGGTCCGCGGGTTCACCCCTCCACTTT. The whole variable domain, remainder taken from reference TRBV9 and TRBJ1-6, is DSGVTQTPKHLITATGQRVTLRCSPRSGDLSVYWYQQSLDQGLQFLIQYYNGEERAKGNILERFSAQQFPDLHSELNLSSLELGDSALYFCASSVGSAGSPLHFGNGTRLTVT.

This chain links TRBV19 with TRBJ1-5; D is uncertain. The length of the CDR3 is 13 residues. V was pared by 7 bases and J by 3 bases, with 10 bases between. Germline V gene lookup returns CDR1 LNHDA and CDR2 SQIVND (reference sequence). CDR3 DNA: TGTGCCAGTAAGGCAGGATACAATCAGCCCCAGCATTTT. This encodes CASKAGYNQPQHF.

Only one count was recorded for this clone. The rearrangement uses TRBV28 and TRBJ2-7; 7 bases match TRBD2. Per the germline V gene, CDR1 is MDHEN and CDR2 is SYDVKM. V dropped 7 bases and J dropped 2; count of bases not matched to a gene: 8. The CDR3 sequence is 14 residues long. CDR3: CASIPSGLPYEQYF. CDR3 sequence (DNA): TGTGCCAGCATTCCTAGCGGACTCCCCTACGAGCAGTACTTC.

This rearrangement joins TRBV19 to TRBJ1-3; no clear D. From germline, CDR1 is LNHDA and CDR2 SQIVND (reference sequence). V gave up 5 bases and J gave up 4 bases, with 12 bases separating them. The CDR3 is made up of 14 amino acids. CDR3 residues: CASSGYQEGNTIYF. The CDR3 nucleotides are TGTGCCAGTAGTGGCTACCAGGAGGGAAACACCATATATTTT.

This clone has just one count. The chain combines TRBV29-1 with TRBJ1-1, with D unclear. The CDR3 is 14 residues long. Germline-derived CDR1 and CDR2 are SQVTM and ANQGSEA. Trimming left V 4 bases short and J 0 bases short, with 12 bases between. This chain's CDR3 is CSVVQPPMNTEAFF. The CDR3 DNA is TGCAGCGTTGTACAGCCTCCGATGAACACTGAAGCTTTCTTT. Drawing the rest from reference TRBV29-1 and TRBJ1-1, the complete variable domain is SAVISQKPSRDICQRGTSLTIQCQVDSQVTMMFWYRQQPGQSLTLIATANQGSEATYESGFVIDKFPISRPNLTFSTLTVSNMSPEDSSIYLCSVVQPPMNTEAFFGQGTRLTVV.